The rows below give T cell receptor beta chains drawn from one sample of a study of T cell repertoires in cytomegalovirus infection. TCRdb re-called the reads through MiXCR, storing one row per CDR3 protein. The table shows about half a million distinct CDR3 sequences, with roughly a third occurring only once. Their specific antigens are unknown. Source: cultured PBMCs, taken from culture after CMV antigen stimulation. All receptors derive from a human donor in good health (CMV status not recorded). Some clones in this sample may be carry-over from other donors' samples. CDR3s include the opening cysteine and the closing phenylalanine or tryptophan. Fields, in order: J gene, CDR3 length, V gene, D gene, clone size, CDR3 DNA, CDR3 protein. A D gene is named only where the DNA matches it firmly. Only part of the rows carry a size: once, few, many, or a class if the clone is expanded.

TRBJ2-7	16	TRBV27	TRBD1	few	TGTGCCAGCAACCATCCCGGGACAGGGAATCCCTACGAGCAGTACTTC	CASNHPGTGNPYEQYF
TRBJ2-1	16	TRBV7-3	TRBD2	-	TGTGCCAGCAGGTCTACTAGCGGGGAATACTACAATGAGCAGTTCTTC	CASRSTSGEYYNEQFF
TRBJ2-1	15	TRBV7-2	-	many	TGTGCCAGCAGCTTAGAGGGGAGCTCCTACAATGAGCAGTTCTTC	CASSLEGSSYNEQFF
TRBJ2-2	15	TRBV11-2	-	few	TGTGCCAGCAGCTACTCACGGTCAAACACCGGGGAGCTGTTTTTT	CASSYSRSNTGELFF
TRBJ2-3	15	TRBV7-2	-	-	TGTGCCAGCAGCTTAGTTTATAGGGTACCAGATACGCAGTATTTT	CASSLVYRVPDTQYF
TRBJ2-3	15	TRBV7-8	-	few	TGTGCCAGCAGCTTAGAAAGGGGGGTCGCAGATACGCAGTATTTT	CASSLERGVADTQYF
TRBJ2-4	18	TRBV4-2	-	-	TGTGCCAGCAGCCAAGTTATAGGGGGGAGCTTGGGCAAAAACATTCAGTACTTC	CASSQVIGGSLGKNIQYF
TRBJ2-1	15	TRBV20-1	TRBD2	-	TGCAGTGCTAGTGATCCGGGAGGGCCACGCAATGAGCAGTTCTTC	CSASDPGGPRNEQFF
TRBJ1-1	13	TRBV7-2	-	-	TGTGCCAGCAGCTTAGTATTCGCGGCTGAAGCTTTCTTT	CASSLVFAAEAFF
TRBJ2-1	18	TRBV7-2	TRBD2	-	TGTGCCAGCAGCCGATTTACTTCTAGCGGGATAATCTACAATGAGCAGTTCTTC	CASSRFTSSGIIYNEQFF
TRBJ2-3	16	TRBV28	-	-	TGTGCCAGCAGTTTATTAGGCCAGAGCAACACAGATACGCAGTATTTT	CASSLLGQSNTDTQYF
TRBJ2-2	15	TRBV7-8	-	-	TGTGCCAGCAGCTTTAACGGGGCGAACACCGGGGAGCTGTTTTTT	CASSFNGANTGELFF
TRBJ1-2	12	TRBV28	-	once	TGTGCCAGCAGCCCGGAACTTTATGGCTACACCTTC	CASSPELYGYTF
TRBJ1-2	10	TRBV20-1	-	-	TGCAGTTTTCACAGGGAATCCTACACCTTC	CSFHRESYTF
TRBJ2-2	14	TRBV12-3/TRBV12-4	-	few	TGTGCCAGCAGTTTATACAGGAACACCGGGGAGCTGTTTTTT	CASSLYRNTGELFF
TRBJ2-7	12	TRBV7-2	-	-	TGTGCCAGCAGCCAAGAGCTGGGCTGGCGGTACTTC	CASSQELGWRYF
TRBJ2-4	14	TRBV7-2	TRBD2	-	TGTGCCAGCAGCGCGGCGGGAGGTTGGAACATTCAGTACTTC	CASSAAGGWNIQYF
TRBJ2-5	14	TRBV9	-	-	TGTGCCAGCAGCGGGTCCGGAGCCCGTGAGACCCAGTACTTC	CASSGSGARETQYF
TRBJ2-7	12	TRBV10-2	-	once	TGCGCCAGCAAAGGGGCGGGCTACGAGCAGTACTTC	CASKGAGYEQYF
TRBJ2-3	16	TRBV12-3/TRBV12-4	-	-	TGTGCCAGCACCATACTTGGCGGTTGGGACACAGATACGCAGTATTTT	CASTILGGWDTDTQYF
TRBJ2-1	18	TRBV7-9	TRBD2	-	TGTGCCAGCAGCCCCCCGTTGAGGACTAGCGGGAGGTACAATGAGCAGTTCTTC	CASSPPLRTSGRYNEQFF
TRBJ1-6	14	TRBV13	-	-	TGTGCCAGCAGCTTTAGGGGTTTCGATTCACCCCTCCACTTT	CASSFRGFDSPLHF
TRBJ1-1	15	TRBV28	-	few	TGTGCCAGCAGTTTATCAACGACCAGGGGCACTGAAGCTTTCTTT	CASSLSTTRGTEAFF
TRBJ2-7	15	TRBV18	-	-	TGTGCCAGCTCACCACCGTCAGGGGCGAACTACGAGCAGTACTTC	CASSPPSGANYEQYF
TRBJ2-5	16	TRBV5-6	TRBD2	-	TGTGCCAGCAGCTACCGCGGACTAGCGGGGCAAGAGACCCAGTACTTC	CASSYRGLAGQETQYF
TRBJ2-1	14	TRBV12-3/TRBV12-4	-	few	TGTGCCAGCAGTCGATTAACAGGGCTAAGGGAGCAGTTCTTC	CASSRLTGLREQFF
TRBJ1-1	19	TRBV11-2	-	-	TGTGCCAGCAGCTTAGATACCCTCCCTTGGGGGAGAAGTGGCTCTGAAGCTTTCTTT	CASSLDTLPWGRSGSEAFF
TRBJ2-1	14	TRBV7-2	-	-	TGTGCCAGCAGCTCCCCCTCTGTGTTACCCCTCGGGGTCTTC	CASSSPSVLPLGVF
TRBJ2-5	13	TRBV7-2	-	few	TGTGCCAGCAGCGTGCGCCGGCAAGAGACCCAGTACTTC	CASSVRRQETQYF
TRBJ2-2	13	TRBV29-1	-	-	TGCAGCGTTGATTCGGGGAACACCGGGGAGCTGTTTTTT	CSVDSGNTGELFF
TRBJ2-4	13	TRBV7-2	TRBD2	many	TGTGCCAGCAGCTTTTCTAGCGGCAACATTCAGTACTTC	CASSFSSGNIQYF
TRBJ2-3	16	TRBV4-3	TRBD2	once	TGCGCCAGCAGCCAAGATTCGACTAGCGGGATGGATACGCAGTATTTT	CASSQDSTSGMDTQYF
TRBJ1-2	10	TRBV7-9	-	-	TGTGCCAGCAGCCCGGAAGTCTACACCTTC	CASSPEVYTF
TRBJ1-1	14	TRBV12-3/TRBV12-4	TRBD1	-	TGTGCCAGCAGCCCGGGGACAGGGGGCAGTGAAGCTTTCTTT	CASSPGTGGSEAFF
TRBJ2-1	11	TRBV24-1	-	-	TGTGCCATCGGAGGGTACAATGAGCAGTTCTTC	CAIGGYNEQFF
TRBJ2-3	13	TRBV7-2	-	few	TGTGCCAGCGCGGGTTATACGAGTGATACGCAGTATTTT	CASAGYTSDTQYF
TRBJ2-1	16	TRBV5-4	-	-	TGTGCCAGCAGCTTCTTAGACTCAGGGGCCCACAATGAGCAGTTCTTC	CASSFLDSGAHNEQFF
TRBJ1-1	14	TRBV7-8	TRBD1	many	TGTGCCAGCAGCTACCGGGACAGGATTACTGAAGCTTTCTTT	CASSYRDRITEAFF
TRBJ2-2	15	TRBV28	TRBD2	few	TGTGCCAGCAGAGTAGCGGGAGGCTGGACCGGGGAGCTGTTTTTT	CASRVAGGWTGELFF
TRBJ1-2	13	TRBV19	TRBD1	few	TGTGCCAGTAGCCTAAGCGGGACAGATGGCTACACCTTC	CASSLSGTDGYTF
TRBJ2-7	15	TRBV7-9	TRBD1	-	TGTGCCAGCAGCTTAGCCCGGGACAGGGGCCACGAGCAGTACTTC	CASSLARDRGHEQYF
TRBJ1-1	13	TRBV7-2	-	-	TGTGCCAGCAGCCCCACCCCGAACACTGAAGCTTTCTTT	CASSPTPNTEAFF
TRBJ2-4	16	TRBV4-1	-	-	TGCGCCAGCAGCCAAGGGCCAGCGGGTTCCAAAAACATTCAGTACTTC	CASSQGPAGSKNIQYF
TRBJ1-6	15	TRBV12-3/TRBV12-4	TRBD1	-	TGTGCCAGCAGTTCGGACAGGGAAAGAGGTTCACCCCTCCACTTT	CASSSDRERGSPLHF
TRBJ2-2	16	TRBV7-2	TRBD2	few	TGTGCCAGCAGCTTACTCAGGACTAGTAGGCGCGGGGAGCTGTTTTTT	CASSLLRTSRRGELFF
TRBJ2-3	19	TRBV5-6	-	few	TGTGCCAGCAGCTTGGATATACGGAGGCTCTCTGCTAGCACAGATACGCAGTATTTT	CASSLDIRRLSASTDTQYF
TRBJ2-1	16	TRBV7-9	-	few	TGTGCCAGCAGCTTCCCTCCACGCCACCAGGGCAATGAGCAGTTCTTC	CASSFPPRHQGNEQFF
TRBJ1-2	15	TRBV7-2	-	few	TGTGCCAGCAGCTTAGGGGGTGATCGGAGAGCTGGCTACACCTTC	CASSLGGDRRAGYTF
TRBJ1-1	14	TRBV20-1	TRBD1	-	TGCAGCACGGGGGACAGGGGGCTGAACACTGAAGCTTTCTTT	CSTGDRGLNTEAFF
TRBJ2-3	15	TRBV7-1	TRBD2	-	TGTGCCAGCTTGAGACTAGCGGGCCCCACAGATACGCAGTATTTT	CASLRLAGPTDTQYF
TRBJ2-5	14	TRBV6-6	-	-	TGTGCCAGCAGTTACGGGACCGGAGCAGAGACCCAGTACTTC	CASSYGTGAETQYF
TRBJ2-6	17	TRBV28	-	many	TGTGCCAGCAGTTCGTCCGGGCCCTCTTCTGGGGCCAACGTCCTGACTTTC	CASSSSGPSSGANVLTF